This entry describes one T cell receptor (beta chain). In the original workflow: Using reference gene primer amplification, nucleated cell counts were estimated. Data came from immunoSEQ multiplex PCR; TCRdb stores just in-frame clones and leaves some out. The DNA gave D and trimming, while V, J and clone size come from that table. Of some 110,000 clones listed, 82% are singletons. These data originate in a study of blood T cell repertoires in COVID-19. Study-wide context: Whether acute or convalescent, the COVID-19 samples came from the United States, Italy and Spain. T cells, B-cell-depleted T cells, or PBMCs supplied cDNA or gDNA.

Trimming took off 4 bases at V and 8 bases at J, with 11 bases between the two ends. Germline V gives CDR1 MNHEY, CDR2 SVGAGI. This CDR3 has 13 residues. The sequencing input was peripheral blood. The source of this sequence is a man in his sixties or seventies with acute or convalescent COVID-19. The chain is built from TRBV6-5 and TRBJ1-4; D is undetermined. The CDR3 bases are TGTGCCAGCAGTTCCTCGGGAGGCGAAAAACTGTTTTTT. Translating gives CASSSSGGEKLFF.